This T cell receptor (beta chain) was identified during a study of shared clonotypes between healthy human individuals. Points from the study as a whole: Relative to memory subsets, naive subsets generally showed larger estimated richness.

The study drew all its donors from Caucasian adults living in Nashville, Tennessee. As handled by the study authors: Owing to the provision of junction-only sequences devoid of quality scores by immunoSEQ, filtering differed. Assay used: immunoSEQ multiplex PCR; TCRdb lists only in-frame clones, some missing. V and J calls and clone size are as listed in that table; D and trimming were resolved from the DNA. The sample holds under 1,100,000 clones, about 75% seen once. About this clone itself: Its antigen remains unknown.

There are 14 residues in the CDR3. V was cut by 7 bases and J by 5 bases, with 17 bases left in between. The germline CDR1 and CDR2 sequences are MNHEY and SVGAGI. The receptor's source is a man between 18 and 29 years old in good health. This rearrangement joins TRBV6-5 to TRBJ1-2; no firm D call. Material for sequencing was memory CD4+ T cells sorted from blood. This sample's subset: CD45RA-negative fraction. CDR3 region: CASTDSTDAYGYTF. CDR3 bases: TGTGCCAGCACCGACTCCACGGATGCATATGGCTACACCTTC.